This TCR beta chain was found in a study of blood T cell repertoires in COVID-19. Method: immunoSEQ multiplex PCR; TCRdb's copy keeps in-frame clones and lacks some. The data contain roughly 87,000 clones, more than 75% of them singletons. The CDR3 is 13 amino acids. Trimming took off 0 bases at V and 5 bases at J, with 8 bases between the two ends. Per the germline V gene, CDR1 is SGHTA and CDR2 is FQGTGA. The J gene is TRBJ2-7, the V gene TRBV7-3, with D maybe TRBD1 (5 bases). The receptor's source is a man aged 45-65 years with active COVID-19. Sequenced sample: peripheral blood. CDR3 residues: CASSLTQGHEQYF. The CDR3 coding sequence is TGTGCCAGCAGCTTAACTCAGGGCCACGAGCAGTACTTC.